Below, 11 T cell receptor beta chains from the same sample are listed, as sequenced in a study of cytomegalovirus exposure and HLA in healthy donors. The PCR contained 60 Vbeta and 13 Jbeta primers. TCRdb's table, derived via immunoSEQ multiplex PCR, lists solely in-frame clones and lacks some. The sample lists tens of thousands of clones; more than 70% were seen once. Material: PBMCs. The source of these receptors is a man aged 25-40 years in good health and CMV-seronegative.

In this sample, this clone turned up once. The chain is built from TRBV28 and TRBJ2-3; 9 bases match TRBD2. V lost 6 bases to trimming and J lost 2 bases; unmatched junction nucleotides: 9. Germline V gene lookup returns CDR1 MDHEN and CDR2 SYDVKM. This CDR3 is 16 amino acids long. CDR3 loop: CASRTRLAGLTDTQYF. The CDR3 nucleotides are TGTGCCAGCAGGACCAGGCTAGCGGGGCTCACAGATACGCAGTATTTT.

The rearrangement joins TRBV4-1 to TRBJ1-1, with a tentative D call TRBD1 (5 bases). CDR3 length equals 15 residues. The germline V gene encodes CDR1 MGHRA and CDR2 YSYEKL. Trimming shortened V by 2 bases and J by 4 bases, and 14 bases separated the two germline ends. The CDR3 reads CASSQSSAGLTEAFF. The CDR3 DNA follows: TGCGCCAGCAGCCAATCCTCGGCAGGGCTCACTGAAGCTTTCTTT.

The chain couples TRBV7-2 to TRBJ2-7, with TRBD1 as a possible D gene (6 bases). The germline V and J ends were trimmed by 3 bases and 0 bases, with 9 bases remaining between them. The CDR3 totals 14 residues. Looked up from germline, CDR1 is SGHTA and CDR2 is FQGNSA. CDR3 residues: CASSLWDTSYEQYF. CDR3 DNA sequence: TGTGCCAGCAGCTTGTGGGACACCTCCTACGAGCAGTACTTC.

This clone was counted a single time. The CDR3 region is CASSLSRGLGGYTF. The DNA for the CDR3 is TGTGCCAGCAGCTTGTCCAGGGGGCTGGGTGGCTACACCTTC. The V gene is TRBV5-5, the J gene TRBJ1-2; 8 bases fit TRBD1. CDR3 size: 14 residues. The J segment lost 7 bases and the V segment lost 1 base, leaving 6 bases of the junction unmatched. Germline V gives CDR1 SGHKS, CDR2 YYEKEE (reference sequence).

V usage is TRBV5-1 and J usage is TRBJ1-6; D is unclear. This CDR3 contains 13 residues. Looked up from germline, CDR1 is SGHRS and CDR2 is YFSETQ. The V and J ends lost 4 bases and 9 bases respectively, with 11 bases between them. The CDR3 here is CASSHDKISPLHF. The CDR3 DNA sequence: TGCGCCAGCAGCCATGACAAGATTTCACCCCTCCACTTT.

This clone was seen more than once but under ten times. This chain connects TRBV2 to TRBJ2-2; a possible D gene is TRBD1 (6 bases). V gave up 4 bases and J gave up 6 bases, with 15 bases separating them. The CDR3 runs to 15 residues. The germline gives CDR1 SNHLY, CDR2 FYNNEI. CDR3 coding DNA: TGTGCCAGCAGTGGGGGGCGCGTTTTGCCCGGGGAGCTGTTTTTT. It encodes CASSGGRVLPGELFF.

The chain has TRBV6-5 and TRBJ1-2; tentative D call: TRBD1 (6 bases). In germline, CDR1 is MNHEY, CDR2 SVGAGI. This CDR3 comprises 15 residues. V was shortened by 2 bases and J by 0 bases, with 10 bases between the two germline ends. The DNA of the CDR3 is TGTGCCAGCAGTTACCCCCGGACAGCTAACTATGGCTACACCTTC. As protein: CASSYPRTANYGYTF.

This chain connects TRBV11-2 to TRBJ2-7; 10 nucleotides match TRBD2. The CDR3 runs to 15 residues. The V gene end was trimmed by 5 bases and the J gene end by 6 bases; junction bases not matched to a gene: 10. CDR1 and CDR2 from the germline V gene are SGHAT and FQNNGV. The CDR3 sequence is CASSKASGSLSEQYF. The CDR3 DNA sequence: TGTGCCAGCAGCAAAGCTAGCGGGAGTTTAAGCGAGCAGTACTTC.

There are a few counts of this clone. The gene calls are TRBV6-5 and TRBJ1-3; TRBD1 is a possible D gene (5 bases). Germline-derived CDR1 and CDR2 are MNHEY and SVGAGI. The V and J ends lost 6 bases and 1 base respectively, with 10 bases between them. CDR3 length equals 14 residues. CDR3 DNA: TGTGCCAGCAGGGCCGGGGGGTCTGGAAACACCATATATTTT. This codes for CASRAGGSGNTIYF.

This clone has only a few counts. The rearrangement links TRBV19 to TRBJ2-6; maybe TRBD1 (6 bases). The CDR3 has 17 residues. Trimming took off 8 bases at V and 1 base at J, with 18 bases between the two ends. Germline-derived CDR1 and CDR2 are LNHDA and SQIVND (reference sequence). The CDR3 DNA sequence: TGTGCCAGTTCCAGTTTCCGCCAGGGGTCTGGGGCCAACGTCCTGACTTTC. Translating gives CASSSFRQGSGANVLTF.

The chain joins TRBV7-2 to TRBJ1-1; TRBD1 matches at 8 bases. CDR1 SGHTA and CDR2 FQGNSA come from the germline V gene. There are 15 residues in the CDR3. The V segment lost 2 bases and the J segment 0 bases; nucleotides outside the gene matches: 2. The CDR3 nucleotides read TGTGCCAGCAGCTTAAGGACAGGGATGAACACTGAAGCTTTCTTT. Protein: CASSLRTGMNTEAFF.